The next 12 T cell receptor beta chains were all read from a single sample in a study of shared clonotypes between healthy human individuals. Using immunoSEQ multiplex PCR, the repertoire was profiled, and TCRdb retains in-frame clones only, with some absent. The sample holds about 2.1 million clones, just over 90% seen once. CD45RO negativity and positive selection for CCR7 defined naive CD8 cells, a population that excluded terminally differentiated effector memory CD45RA+ cells. Sequencing was done on a sample of naive CD8+ T cells from PBMCs. All receptors derive from a young man in good health. Some clones in this sample may be carry-over from other donors' samples.

This clone was recorded only once. The J gene is TRBJ2-3, the V gene TRBV6-1; the D gene is possibly TRBD2 (5 bases). The CDR3 sequence is 19 residues long. Per germline, CDR1 MNHNS and CDR2 SASEGT. V was cut by 1 base and J by 0 bases, with 20 bases left in between. The CDR3 bases are TGTGCCAGCAGTGAAGGTAGAGTAGCGCCCACTTCTAGCACAGATACGCAGTATTTT. Amino acid sequence: CASSEGRVAPTSSTDTQYF.

This sequence joins TRBV7-6 and TRBJ1-3, with D perhaps TRBD1 (5 bases). The CDR3 totals 15 residues. Trimming took off 5 bases at V and 0 bases at J, with 11 bases between the two ends. CDR1 and CDR2 (germline): SGHVS, FNYEAQ. The CDR3 protein is CASSLAGLSGNTIYF. In DNA, the CDR3 is TGTGCCAGCAGCCTGGCAGGGCTCTCTGGAAACACCATATATTTT.

V is TRBV20-1 and J is TRBJ1-2, with D unresolved. The CDR3 consists of 11 residues. Looked up from germline, CDR1 is DFQATT and CDR2 is SNEGSKA (reference sequence). The ends were cut back, 5 bases at V and 2 bases at J, with 6 bases in the middle. The CDR3 region has the DNA TGCAGTGCTCCCCGGAACTATGGCTACACCTTC. The encoded protein is CSAPRNYGYTF.

The V gene is TRBV9, the J gene TRBJ2-1, with TRBD2 matching 10 bases. Germline CDR1 SGDLS, CDR2 YYNGEE. The V segment lost 5 bases and the J segment 7 bases; nucleotides outside the gene matches: 9. This CDR3 has 15 residues. CDR3 sequence reads: CASSLAGVLPNEQFF. CDR3 coding DNA: TGTGCCAGCAGTCTAGCGGGAGTATTGCCGAATGAGCAGTTCTTC.

V is TRBV6-5 and J is TRBJ2-1; possible D gene TRBD2, 5 bases. This CDR3 contains 15 residues. Per the germline V gene, CDR1 is MNHEY and CDR2 is SVGAGI. Trimming cost V 0 bases and J 0 bases, with 6 bases left between them. CDR3 loop: CASSYSGNSYNEQFF. CDR3 DNA sequence: TGTGCCAGCAGTTACTCCGGGAACTCCTACAATGAGCAGTTCTTC.

The gene calls are TRBV7-3 and TRBJ1-1; D gene ambiguous. The CDR3 runs to 12 residues. Germline V gives CDR1 SGHTA, CDR2 FQGTGA. Trimming shortened V by 1 base and J by 11 bases, and 11 bases separated the two germline ends. The CDR3 reads CASSLSLGWAFF. The CDR3 DNA reads TGTGCCAGCAGCTTAAGTCTGGGGTGGGCTTTCTTT.

V gene TRBV6-5 combines with J gene TRBJ2-3; maybe TRBD1 (5 bases). This CDR3 has 14 amino acids. Germline CDR1 MNHEY, CDR2 SVGAGI. The germline V and J ends were trimmed by 10 bases and 3 bases, with 17 bases remaining between them. CDR3 protein: CATRPGHFTDTQYF. In DNA, the CDR3 is TGTGCCACCAGACCCGGACACTTTACAGATACGCAGTATTTT.

This chain links TRBV15 with TRBJ1-1; D gene unclear. The V end lost 6 bases, the J end lost 5 bases, and 16 bases lay between the germline ends. CDR1 and CDR2 from the germline V gene are LNHNV and YYDKDF (reference sequence). The CDR3 spans 14 residues. The CDR3 is CATSPTESLTEAFF. CDR3 bases: TGTGCCACCAGTCCTACGGAGAGCTTGACTGAAGCTTTCTTT.

This chain links TRBV7-6 with TRBJ2-7, with D possibly being TRBD1 (5 bases). This CDR3 is 14 amino acids long. Trimming pared 4 bases from V and 2 bases from J, leaving 12 bases between. The germline gives CDR1 SGHVS, CDR2 FNYEAQ. The CDR3 protein is CASSSRQRPYEQYF. The CDR3 DNA is TGTGCCAGCAGCTCTCGACAGCGTCCCTACGAGCAGTACTTC.

The genes are TRBV10-3 and TRBJ1-5; 10 positions agree with TRBD1. CDR3 length: 14 residues. From germline, CDR1 is ENHRY and CDR2 SYGVKD. After removal of 5 bases from V and 6 bases from J, the junction contained 4 bases not matched to a gene. CDR3 region: CAISPGQGFQPQHF. CDR3 DNA sequence: TGTGCCATCAGTCCGGGACAGGGGTTTCAGCCCCAGCATTTT.

In regard to this clone: In the same sample, other DNA sequences code for this CDR3. The CDR3 sequence: CASTTGNTEAFF. CDR3 DNA sequence: TGTGCCAGTACCACAGGGAACACTGAAGCTTTCTTT. V and J are TRBV19 and TRBJ1-1; perhaps TRBD1 as D (5 bases). Germline CDR1 reads LNHDA; CDR2 reads SQIVND (reference sequence). Trimming took 7 bases from V and 1 from J, leaving 7 bases between them. This CDR3 region has 12 residues.

The V and J genes are TRBV13 and TRBJ2-7; the D gene could be TRBD1 or TRBD2 (5 bases each). The CDR3 contains 15 residues. V lost 5 bases, J lost 2 bases, and 16 bases lay in between. Germline V gene sequence: CDR1 PRHDT, CDR2 FYEKMQ (reference sequence). The CDR3 DNA reads as TGTGCCAGCAGCAACCGGGACGTCCTCCCCTACGAGCAGTACTTC. Amino acids: CASSNRDVLPYEQYF. Full variable domain (remainder filled in from reference TRBV13 and TRBJ2-7): AAGVIQSPRHLIKEKRETATLKCYPIPRHDTVYWYQQGPGQDPQFLISFYEKMQSDKGSIPDRFSAQQFSDYHSELNMSSLELGDSALYFCASSNRDVLPYEQYFGPGTRLTVT.